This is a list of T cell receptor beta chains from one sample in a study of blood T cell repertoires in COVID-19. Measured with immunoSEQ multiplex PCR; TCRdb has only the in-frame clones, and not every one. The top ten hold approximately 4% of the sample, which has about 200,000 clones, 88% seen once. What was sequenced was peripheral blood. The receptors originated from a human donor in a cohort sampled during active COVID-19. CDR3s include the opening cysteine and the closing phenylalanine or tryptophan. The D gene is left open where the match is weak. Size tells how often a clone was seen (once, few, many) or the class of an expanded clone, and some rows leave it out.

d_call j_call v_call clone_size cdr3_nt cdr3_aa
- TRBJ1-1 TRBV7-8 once TGTGCCAGCAGCGCCTGGGTCAGGGGTTCCCTGAACACTGAAGCTTTCTTT CASSAWVRGSLNTEAFF
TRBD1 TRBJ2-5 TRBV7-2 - TGTGCCAGCAGCTTCAAGACAGGGGGCCTGCGAGAGACCCAGTACTTC CASSFKTGGLRETQYF
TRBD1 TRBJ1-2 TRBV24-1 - TGTGCCACCAGTGACCAGGGGGCGGGCTATGGCTACACCTTC CATSDQGAGYGYTF
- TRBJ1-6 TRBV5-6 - TGTGCCAGCAGCTTGGCAGGAGGTTCACCCCTCCACTTT CASSLAGGSPLHF
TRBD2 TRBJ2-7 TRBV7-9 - TGTGCCAGCAGCCGGGACTACTACGAGCAGTACTTC CASSRDYYEQYF
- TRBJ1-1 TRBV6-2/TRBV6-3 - TGTGCCAGCAGTTACACCCCAGGGGTTGAAGCTTTCTTT CASSYTPGVEAFF
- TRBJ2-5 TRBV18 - TGTGCCAGCTCACCCGCCGGAGAGACCCAGTACTTC CASSPAGETQYF
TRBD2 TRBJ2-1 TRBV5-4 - TGTGCCAGCAGCGTAGGGACTAGCGGGGCCTACAATGAGCAGTTCTTC CASSVGTSGAYNEQFF
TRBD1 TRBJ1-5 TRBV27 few TGTGCCAGCAGCCAAACCCGGGACAGCCCATTATATAGCAATCAGCCCCAGCATTTT CASSQTRDSPLYSNQPQHF
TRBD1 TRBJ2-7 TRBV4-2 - TGTGCCAGCAGCTTGGACAGGAAAAGCTCCTACGAGCAGTACTTC CASSLDRKSSYEQYF
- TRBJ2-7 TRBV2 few TGTGCCAGCAATCGGGACTCCTACGAGCAGTACTTC CASNRDSYEQYF
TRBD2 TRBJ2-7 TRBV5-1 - TGCGCCAGCAGCGAATCTAGCGGGAGTTCCACCTACGAGCAGTACTTC CASSESSGSSTYEQYF
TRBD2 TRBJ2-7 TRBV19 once TGTGCCAGTAGTATGGGACTAGCGGGAGGGTACTCGCCCTACGAGCAGTACTTC CASSMGLAGGYSPYEQYF
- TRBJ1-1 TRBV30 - TGTGCCTGGAGTGTTGGCAGGAACACTGAAGCTTTCTTT CAWSVGRNTEAFF
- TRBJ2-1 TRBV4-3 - TGCGCCAGCAGCCAAGCGCTAACTACCTCCTACAATGAGCAGTTCTTC CASSQALTTSYNEQFF
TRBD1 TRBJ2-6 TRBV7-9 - TGTGCCAGCAGCTTGACAGGGTTTGGGGCCAACGTCCTGACTTTC CASSLTGFGANVLTF
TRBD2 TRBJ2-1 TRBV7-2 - TGTGCCAGCAGCTTGGCTAGCGGGATAGGGAATGAGCAGTTCTTC CASSLASGIGNEQFF
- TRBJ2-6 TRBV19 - TGTGCCAGTTGTGTCGGAAGGCGGGACAGCAAGACTGGGGCCAACGTCCTGACTTTC CASCVGRRDSKTGANVLTF
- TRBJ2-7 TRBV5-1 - TGCGCCAGCAGCTTGGCGCCAGACTACGAGCAGTACTTC CASSLAPDYEQYF
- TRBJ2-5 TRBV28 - TGTGCCAGCAGTACCACGTGGGAAGGGGGACCCGTGAAGACCCAGTACTTC CASSTTWEGGPVKTQYF
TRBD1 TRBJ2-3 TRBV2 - TGTGCCAGCATGGGGACAGGGTACACAGATACGCAGTATTTT CASMGTGYTDTQYF
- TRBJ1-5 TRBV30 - TGTGCCTGGAGTGTCCATCCAGGGGCTAATCAGCCCCAGCATTTT CAWSVHPGANQPQHF
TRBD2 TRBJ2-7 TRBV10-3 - TGTGCCATCAGCCCCAGGGACTACTCCTACGAGCAGTACTTC CAISPRDYSYEQYF
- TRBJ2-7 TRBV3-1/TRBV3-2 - TGTGCCAGCAGCCTGAAGGACAGCTACGAGCAGTACTTC CASSLKDSYEQYF
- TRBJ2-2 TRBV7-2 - TGTGCCAGCAGCTTAGGCAGAACGAACACCGGGGAGCTGTTTTTT CASSLGRTNTGELFF
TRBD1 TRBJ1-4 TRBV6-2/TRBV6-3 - TGTGCCAGCAGTTACGCGGGACAGTATGAAAAACTGTTTTTT CASSYAGQYEKLFF
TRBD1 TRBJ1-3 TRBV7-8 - TGTGCCAGCAGCATAGACACAGGGGTTTCTGGAAACACCATATATTTT CASSIDTGVSGNTIYF
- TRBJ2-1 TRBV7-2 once TGTGCCAGCAGCTTGACTCTTAACAATGAGCAGTTCTTC CASSLTLNNEQFF
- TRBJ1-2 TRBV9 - TGTGCCAGCAGCGTAGGCGGGGTTAGCTATGGCTACACCTTC CASSVGGVSYGYTF
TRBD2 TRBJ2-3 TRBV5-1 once TGCGCCAGCAGCTTGCGACTAGCGGGGAGCACAGATACGCAGTATTTT CASSLRLAGSTDTQYF
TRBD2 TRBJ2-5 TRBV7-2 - TGTGCCAGCAGCTTACGGCAGCGGGAGTTGAGGGAGACCCAGTACTTC CASSLRQRELRETQYF
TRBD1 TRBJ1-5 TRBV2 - TGTGCCAGCAGCGCTGGACAGGGCTGGAATCAGCCCCAGCATTTT CASSAGQGWNQPQHF
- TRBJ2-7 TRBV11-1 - TGTGCCAGCAGCCACGGGTGGCGGTCCTACGAGCAGTACTTC CASSHGWRSYEQYF
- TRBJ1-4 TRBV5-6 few TGTGCCAGCAGCCCTCTACAGGGTGGGAATGAAAAACTGTTTTTT CASSPLQGGNEKLFF
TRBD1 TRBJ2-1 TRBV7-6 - TGTGCCAGCAGCTTAGAGGACAGGGGTGGGAATGAGCAGTTCTTC CASSLEDRGGNEQFF
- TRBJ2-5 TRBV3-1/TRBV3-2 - TGTGCCAGCAGCCAAGATAGGGATGGGAGTGAGACCCAGTACTTC CASSQDRDGSETQYF
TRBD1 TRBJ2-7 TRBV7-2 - TGTGCCAGCAGCTTGTCTGGGACAGGCTCTCTAGAGCAGTACTTC CASSLSGTGSLEQYF